These T cell receptor beta chains were read from a single sample in a study of OX40 agonist ivuxolimab in advanced cancers. Libraries were prepared by immunoSEQ multiplex PCR; TCRdb keeps only in-frame clonotypes and omits some of them. Seen here are about 79,000 clones, 85% to 95% observed once, and the top ten hold approximately 11%. The sequencing here drew on CD4+ or CD8+ T cells sorted from blood, taken in a trial of the OX40 agonist ivuxolimab. The receptors were sampled from an adult with an advanced solid tumor such as melanoma, head and neck, liver or kidney cancer. Both conserved end residues are part of each CDR3. D genes are given only for firm matches. Size is stated for part of the rows, as once, few or many counts, or as a class when the clone is expanded.

CDR3aa	CDR3nt	j_gene	abundance	v_gene	d_gene
CASRGQDTPSYEQYF	TGCGCCAGCAGAGGGCAGGACACCCCTTCCTACGAGCAGTACTTC	TRBJ2-7	NA	TRBV4-1	NA
CASSFGGTDTQYF	TGTGCCAGCAGCTTCGGGGGCACAGATACGCAGTATTTT	TRBJ2-3	NA	TRBV7-6	NA
CASSVGHGTTEAFF	TGTGCCAGCAGCGTAGGGCACGGGACCACTGAAGCTTTCTTT	TRBJ1-1	NA	TRBV9	NA
CASSVAGTGNEKLFF	TGTGCCAGCAGCGTAGCTGGGACAGGGAATGAAAAACTGTTTTTT	TRBJ1-4	NA	TRBV9	TRBD1
CASSQGAPEAFF	TGTGCCAGCAGCCAAGGGGCGCCAGAAGCTTTCTTT	TRBJ1-1	NA	TRBV4-2	NA
CASTIAGAGEAFF	TGTGCCAGTACTATCGCGGGGGCAGGTGAAGCTTTCTTT	TRBJ1-1	NA	TRBV19	NA
CASSQVPERGADTQYF	TGCGCCAGCAGCCAAGTGCCGGAGCGAGGGGCAGATACGCAGTATTTT	TRBJ2-3	NA	TRBV4-1	NA
CASSLLDSDTDTQYF	TGTGCCAGCAGCTTATTGGACAGCGACACAGATACGCAGTATTTT	TRBJ2-3	once	TRBV7-8	NA
CASSLGRRGAFASGANVLTF	TGTGCCAGCAGCTTAGGGCGGCGGGGGGCCTTTGCCTCTGGGGCCAACGTCCTGACTTTC	TRBJ2-6	NA	TRBV7-6	TRBD2
CASSHPGGPGPQHF	TGTGCCAGCAGCCATCCGGGGGGGCCTGGGCCCCAGCATTTT	TRBJ1-5	NA	TRBV28	NA
CASSPGLSEQYF	TGTGCCAGCAGCCCTGGCTTGAGCGAGCAGTACTTC	TRBJ2-7	NA	TRBV5-6	NA
CASSLGYNEQFF	TGTGCCAGCAGCTTAGGGTACAATGAGCAGTTCTTC	TRBJ2-1	few	TRBV7-2	NA
CASRLIEDATNEKLFF	TGTGCCAGCAGACTAATCGAGGATGCAACTAATGAAAAACTGTTTTTT	TRBJ1-4	NA	TRBV7-2	NA
CASASFGTGGHEQYF	TGTGCCAGCGCCTCCTTTGGGACAGGGGGCCACGAGCAGTACTTC	TRBJ2-7	NA	TRBV13	TRBD1
CASSLMGARANEQFF	TGTGCCAGCAGCTTAATGGGGGCTAGGGCAAATGAGCAGTTCTTC	TRBJ2-1	NA	TRBV7-3	NA
CASSFSGTPNEKLFF	TGTGCCAGCAGTTTTTCAGGGACTCCGAATGAAAAACTGTTTTTT	TRBJ1-4	NA	TRBV27	NA
CASSFQIQETQYF	TGTGCCAGCAGCTTTCAGATCCAAGAGACCCAGTACTTC	TRBJ2-5	NA	TRBV7-9	NA
CASTTGGYEQYF	TGTGCCAGTACCACAGGGGGCTACGAGCAGTACTTC	TRBJ2-7	NA	TRBV25-1	TRBD1
CASSFRGMNTEAFF	TGTGCCAGCAGTTTCCGAGGGATGAACACTGAAGCTTTCTTT	TRBJ1-1	NA	TRBV27	NA
CASPKALHF	TGTGCCAGCCCCAAGGCCCTCCACTTT	TRBJ1-6	NA	TRBV19	NA
CASSQTMDNNQPQHF	TGTGCCAGCAGTCAGACAATGGATAATAATCAGCCCCAGCATTTT	TRBJ1-5	once	TRBV6-4	NA
CASSLGTGFPDEQYF	TGTGCCAGCAGCTTAGGGACAGGGTTTCCCGACGAGCAGTACTTC	TRBJ2-7	NA	TRBV7-2	TRBD1
CAIDGASTDTQYF	TGTGCCATCGATGGGGCAAGCACAGATACGCAGTATTTT	TRBJ2-3	NA	TRBV5-4	NA
CASSEYGTSGFEQYF	TGCGCCAGCAGTGAGTACGGGACTAGCGGGTTTGAGCAGTACTTC	TRBJ2-7	NA	TRBV10-2	TRBD2
CASSLAGWAYNEQFF	TGTGCCAGCAGCTTAGCCGGTTGGGCCTACAATGAGCAGTTCTTC	TRBJ2-1	NA	TRBV7-3	NA
CASSKAMNTEAFF	TGTGCTAGCAGCAAGGCAATGAACACTGAAGCTTTCTTT	TRBJ1-1	few	TRBV7-7	NA
CASPRDNTAEAFF	TGTGCCAGCCCGCGTGACAACACGGCTGAAGCTTTCTTT	TRBJ1-1	NA	TRBV6-6	NA
CASSQVSGAEAFF	TGCGCCAGCAGCCAAGTCTCAGGGGCCGAAGCTTTCTTT	TRBJ1-1	NA	TRBV4-1	NA
CASSITGAAEAFF	TGTGCCAGCAGCATCACAGGGGCGGCTGAAGCTTTCTTT	TRBJ1-1	once	TRBV7-2	TRBD1
CASSYSSLAETYEQYF	TGTGCCAGCAGTTACTCATCGCTGGCGGAAACCTACGAGCAGTACTTC	TRBJ2-7	NA	TRBV6-5	NA
CASSLATPDTSQGYTF	TGTGCCAGCAGCTTAGCCACCCCGGACACCAGTCAGGGCTACACCTTC	TRBJ1-2	NA	TRBV7-2	NA
CSVGASPEKLFF	TGCAGCGTTGGGGCCAGCCCCGAAAAACTGTTTTTT	TRBJ1-4	NA	TRBV29-1	NA
CASSVGGSGGTDTQYF	TGTGCCAGCAGCGTAGGAGGTAGCGGGGGCACAGATACGCAGTATTTT	TRBJ2-3	NA	TRBV9	TRBD2
CASSPRTDFYEQYF	TGTGCCAGTAGTCCCCGGACAGACTTCTACGAGCAGTACTTC	TRBJ2-7	NA	TRBV19	NA
CSVPLGVGYTF	TGCAGCGTCCCCTTGGGGGTTGGCTACACCTTC	TRBJ1-2	NA	TRBV29-1	NA
CASSYSGFGDTQYF	TGTGCCAGCAGTTACTCGGGATTCGGAGATACGCAGTATTTT	TRBJ2-3	NA	TRBV6-5	NA
CASSSYQGLEAFF	TGTGCCAGCAGCTCATATCAGGGGCTTGAAGCTTTCTTT	TRBJ1-1	NA	TRBV7-6	NA
CASSYGTGPSTEQYF	TGTGCCAGCAGTTATGGGACAGGGCCCTCTACCGAGCAGTACTTC	TRBJ2-7	NA	TRBV6-5	TRBD1
CAVQKPPEAFF	TGTGCCGTTCAGAAACCCCCTGAAGCTTTCTTT	TRBJ1-1	NA	TRBV2	NA
CASSLALAGSFTDTQYF	TGTGCCAGCAGCTTAGCGCTAGCGGGGAGTTTCACAGATACGCAGTATTTT	TRBJ2-3	NA	TRBV7-9	TRBD2
CASSTTGFGETQYF	TGTGCCAGCAGTACGACAGGGTTTGGCGAGACCCAGTACTTC	TRBJ2-5	once	TRBV27	TRBD1
CASSSDRVTGKLFF	TGTGCCAGCAGCTCCGACAGGGTGACTGGGAAACTGTTTTTT	TRBJ1-4	NA	TRBV7-9	TRBD1
CASSVFGTDTDTQYF	TGTGCCAGCAGCGTATTCGGGACGGACACAGATACGCAGTATTTT	TRBJ2-3	NA	TRBV9	NA
CAIRDFRDRDYGYTF	TGTGCCATCAGAGACTTCCGGGACAGGGACTATGGCTACACCTTC	TRBJ1-2	NA	TRBV10-3	TRBD1
CASSAIGYEQYF	TGTGCCAGCAGTGCTATCGGGTACGAGCAGTACTTC	TRBJ2-7	once	TRBV25-1	NA
CATGTIYQPQHF	TGTGCCACGGGGACCATTTACCAGCCCCAGCATTTT	TRBJ1-5	NA	TRBV15	NA
CASSDGYSNQPQHF	TGTGCCAGCAGTGATGGTTATAGCAATCAGCCCCAGCATTTT	TRBJ1-5	once	TRBV2	NA
CASSLVSQANSPLHF	TGCGCCAGCAGCTTGGTATCCCAGGCCAATTCACCCCTCCACTTT	TRBJ1-6	NA	TRBV5-1	NA
CASSLRANEQFF	TGCGCCAGCAGTCTGAGGGCTAATGAGCAGTTCTTC	TRBJ2-1	NA	TRBV23-1	NA
CASSLRGLAETGELFF	TGTGCCAGCAGTTTAAGGGGACTAGCGGAAACCGGGGAGCTGTTTTTT	TRBJ2-2	NA	TRBV27	TRBD2
CATGPTAWIGGYTEAFF	TGTGCCACAGGACCTACAGCTTGGATCGGGGGCTACACTGAAGCTTTCTTT	TRBJ1-1	NA	TRBV5-6	NA
CASSQDLVPTGAYEQYF	TGCGCCAGCAGCCAAGATCTGGTGCCGACAGGGGCCTACGAGCAGTACTTC	TRBJ2-7	NA	TRBV4-1	TRBD1
CASSQSGTYEQYF	TGTGCCAGCAGTCAGTCAGGGACCTACGAGCAGTACTTC	TRBJ2-7	NA	TRBV5-6	NA
CASSAPRGGYEQYF	TGTGCCAGCAGCGCCCCTCGAGGGGGCTACGAGCAGTACTTC	TRBJ2-7	NA	TRBV7-2	NA
CASSHPLDTQYF	TGTGCCAGCAGCCACCCCTTAGATACGCAGTATTTT	TRBJ2-3	NA	TRBV7-9	NA
CASSTLVGTGANVLTF	TGTGCCAGCAGCACCCTAGTAGGGACTGGGGCCAACGTCCTGACTTTC	TRBJ2-6	NA	TRBV27	NA
CASSPGGQGEQFF	TGCGCCAGCAGTCCGGGGGGCCAAGGTGAGCAGTTCTTC	TRBJ2-1	NA	TRBV10-2	NA
CAWSKSFTEAFF	TGTGCCTGGAGTAAGTCATTCACTGAAGCTTTCTTT	TRBJ1-1	NA	TRBV30	NA
CASSVLYRAMNTEAFF	TGTGCCAGCAGTGTCCTTTACAGGGCAATGAACACTGAAGCTTTCTTT	TRBJ1-1	NA	TRBV6-1	NA